The 25 T cell receptor beta chains below come from one sample, sequenced in a study of blood T cell repertoires in COVID-19. Some clones are missing from TCRdb's copy, which holds only in-frame ones; the method was immunoSEQ multiplex PCR. The sample contains approximately 210,000 clones, approximately 87% of which appear only once. What was sequenced was peripheral blood. The receptors stem from a woman in her 70s with acute or convalescent COVID-19.

The chain combines TRBV5-6 with TRBJ2-2; 7 positions match TRBD2. CDR3 size: 15 residues. V trimming: 1 base; J trimming: 5 bases; junction bases outside the gene matches: 5. Germline CDR1 SGHDT, CDR2 YYEEEE. The chain's CDR3 is CASSLISGETGELFF. The CDR3 DNA reads TGTGCCAGCAGCTTGATCAGCGGGGAGACCGGGGAGCTGTTTTTT.

The chain links TRBV9 to TRBJ2-2; no clear D. V lost 0 bases and J lost 4, with 13 bases in between. The CDR3 has 16 residues. Per the germline V gene, CDR1 is SGDLS and CDR2 is YYNGEE. CDR3 DNA sequence: TGTGCCAGCAGCGTAGAAGTAGGAGTCAGCACCGGGGAGCTGTTTTTT. It encodes CASSVEVGVSTGELFF.

This chain connects TRBV6-5 to TRBJ2-7, with D possibly being TRBD1 (5 bases). Germline CDR1 MNHEY, CDR2 SVGAGI. The CDR3 covers 12 residues. Trimming took off 8 bases at V and 1 base at J, with 9 bases between the two ends. Written as DNA, the CDR3 is TGTGCCAGCGCCGACAGATCCTACGAGCAGTACTTC. Amino acids: CASADRSYEQYF.

The V and J genes are TRBV18 and TRBJ2-1; TRBD2 matches at 14 bases. The CDR3 contains 17 residues. V trimming: 5 bases; J trimming: 8 bases; junction bases outside the gene matches: 11. Germline V CDR1 and CDR2: KGHSH, LQKENI. CDR3 sequence (DNA): TGTGCCAGCTCAAGACTAGCGGGAGGGGGCTCGAGTGATGAGCAGTTCTTC. It encodes CASSRLAGGGSSDEQFF.

The J gene is TRBJ1-6, the V gene TRBV5-1, with a weak D call TRBD1 (6 bases). CDR3 size: 14 residues. CDR1 and CDR2 (germline): SGHRS, YFSETQ. The ends were cut back, 2 bases at V and 10 bases at J, with 13 bases in the middle. This CDR3 is CASSLGGVESPLHF. In nucleotides, the CDR3 is TGCGCCAGCAGCTTAGGGGGGGTGGAATCACCCCTCCACTTT. Based on the CDR3 plus reference TRBV5-1 and TRBJ1-6, the full variable domain is KAGVTQTPRYLIKTRGQQVTLSCSPISGHRSVSWYQQTPGQGLQFLFEYFSETQRNKGNFPGRFSGRQFSNSRSEMNVSTLELGDSALYLCASSLGGVESPLHFGNGTRLTVT.

V usage is TRBV5-1 and J usage is TRBJ1-2; 7 nucleotides line up with TRBD1. The CDR3 is 14 amino acids. Germline V lookup: CDR1 SGHRS, CDR2 YFSETQ. With V trimmed by 4 bases and J by 0 bases, 3 bases remained unmatched. Written as DNA, the CDR3 is TGCGCCAGCAGCGAGGGACAGCCTAACTATGGCTACACCTTC. Amino acid sequence: CASSEGQPNYGYTF.

This rearrangement joins TRBV27 to TRBJ2-6; maybe TRBD1 (5 bases). Trimming stripped 5 bases from V and 2 bases from J, with 10 bases between. Germline V gene lookup returns CDR1 MNHEY and CDR2 SMNVEV (reference sequence). The CDR3 length is 15 residues. This CDR3 is CASSQTVTGANVLTF. As DNA, the CDR3 is TGTGCCAGCAGTCAGACAGTTACTGGGGCCAACGTCCTGACTTTC.

In regard to this clone: Within the sample, other DNA sequences also encode this same CDR3. V and J are TRBV5-1 and TRBJ1-5; 8 nucleotides line up with TRBD1. The junction had 1 base not matched to a gene; V was cut back by 3 bases and J by 2 bases. Germline V lookup: CDR1 SGHRS, CDR2 YFSETQ. The CDR3 has 14 residues. The CDR3 DNA is TGCGCCAGCAGCTCACAGGGGGGCAATCAGCCCCAGCATTTT. It encodes CASSSQGGNQPQHF. The entire variable domain, with the rest obtained from reference TRBV5-1 and TRBJ1-5, is as follows: KAGVTQTPRYLIKTRGQQVTLSCSPISGHRSVSWYQQTPGQGLQFLFEYFSETQRNKGNFPGRFSGRQFSNSRSEMNVSTLELGDSALYLCASSSQGGNQPQHFGDGTRLSIL.

The chain is built from TRBV18 and TRBJ1-6; 10 nucleotides align to TRBD1. The CDR3 has 16 amino acids. V gave up 6 bases and J gave up 7 bases; unmatched junction bases: 9. The germline gives CDR1 KGHSH, CDR2 LQKENI. In nucleotides, the CDR3 is TGTGCCAGCTCCGTTTCAATGGGACAGGGGAATTCACCCCTCCACTTT. Residues: CASSVSMGQGNSPLHF.

The chain employs TRBV18 and TRBJ2-3; the D is unclear. CDR3 length: 14 residues. V was pared by 1 base and J by 0 bases, with 5 bases between. From germline, CDR1 is KGHSH and CDR2 LQKENI. The CDR3 coding sequence is TGTGCCAGCTCACCACAGACTAGCACAGATACGCAGTATTTT. This translates into CASSPQTSTDTQYF.

The chain joins TRBV18 to TRBJ2-1, with no clear D. The V gene lost 3 bases and the J gene lost 5 bases, with 11 bases spanning the gap. The CDR3 consists of 14 residues. Germline loops: CDR1 KGHSH, CDR2 LQKENI. The CDR3 reads CASSPVQLNNEQFF. CDR3 DNA: TGTGCCAGCTCACCGGTACAGCTTAACAATGAGCAGTTCTTC.

The chain recombines TRBV10-3 with TRBJ2-3; 8 bases align to TRBD2. V lost 2 bases, J lost 2 bases, and 6 bases stayed unmatched. The germline gives CDR1 ENHRY, CDR2 SYGVKD. The CDR3 runs 16 residues. CDR3: CAISERSGAFTDTQYF. The CDR3 DNA reads as TGTGCCATCAGTGAGCGTAGCGGGGCCTTCACAGATACGCAGTATTTT.

V usage is TRBV5-1 and J usage is TRBJ2-4; 7 nucleotides line up with TRBD1. The CDR3 contains 15 residues. Germline V lookup: CDR1 SGHRS, CDR2 YFSETQ. With 4 bases clipped from V and 6 bases from J, the junction kept 10 bases outside the gene matches. The CDR3 protein is CASSLSGQVLNIQYF. For the CDR3, the DNA is TGCGCCAGCAGCCTAAGCGGACAGGTATTAAACATTCAGTACTTC.

The chain combines TRBV29-1 with TRBJ2-7; TRBD1 is a possible D gene (6 bases). Germline V gives CDR1 SQVTM, CDR2 ANQGSEA. The CDR3 has 10 residues. Deletions cut 6 bases from V and 7 bases from J, with 10 bases between. The CDR3 spells CSVGQHEQYF. The CDR3 coding sequence is TGCAGCGTCGGACAGCATGAGCAGTACTTC.

The V gene is TRBV2, the J gene TRBJ2-3; D possibly corresponds to TRBD2 (6 bases). Germline CDR1 and CDR2: SNHLY and FYNNEI. V was clipped by 4 bases and J by 2 bases, with 13 bases between them. The CDR3 consists of 15 residues. The CDR3 bases are TGTGCCAGCAGTGGGGACTTTAAAAACACAGATACGCAGTATTTT. Its protein product is CASSGDFKNTDTQYF.

The gene calls are TRBV7-2 and TRBJ1-5, with D possibly being TRBD1 (6 bases). The V end was cut by 1 base, the J end by 2 bases, with 12 bases between. CDR3 length: 16 amino acids. Germline loops: CDR1 SGHTA, CDR2 FQGNSA. The CDR3 nucleotides are TGTGCCAGCAGCTTAGGAACCAACAGGGGCAATCAGCCCCAGCATTTT. Amino acid sequence: CASSLGTNRGNQPQHF.

The V gene is TRBV7-9, the J gene TRBJ1-5; D not resolved. Trimming removed 1 base at V and 1 base at J, with 8 bases between. Germline CDR1 reads SEHNR; CDR2 reads FQNEAQ (reference sequence). This CDR3 is built from 15 residues. For the CDR3, the DNA is TGTGCCAGCAGCTTAGGACCGGGGAGCAATCAGCCCCAGCATTTT. Translation: CASSLGPGSNQPQHF.

The J gene is TRBJ2-7, the V gene TRBV2; D gene unclear. V lost 4 bases to trimming and J lost 3 bases, with 10 bases between them. The CDR3 loop spans 13 amino acids. The germline V gene encodes CDR1 SNHLY and CDR2 FYNNEI. CDR3 bases: TGTGCCAGCAGTGTGGCACCCAACTACGAGCAGTACTTC. It codes for CASSVAPNYEQYF.

V and J are TRBV4-2 and TRBJ1-2, with TRBD1 identical over 8 bases. J gave up 2 bases and V 4 bases, and 6 bases lay outside the gene matches. Germline V CDR1 and CDR2: LGHNA, YNFKEQ. The CDR3 runs 15 residues. DNA of the CDR3: TGTGCCAGCAGCCCCGGGGGACAGGCGAACTATGGCTACACCTTC. Translation: CASSPGGQANYGYTF.

V usage is TRBV9 and J usage is TRBJ1-1; 8 nucleotides line up with TRBD1. This CDR3 comprises 16 residues. Per germline, CDR1 SGDLS and CDR2 YYNGEE. V lost 0 bases and J lost 8; bases outside the gene matches: 12. This CDR3 is CASSVGIGTGSLEAFF. CDR3 DNA sequence: TGTGCCAGCAGCGTAGGTATAGGGACAGGCTCGCTCGAAGCTTTCTTT.

The chain couples TRBV18 to TRBJ2-7; 8 nucleotides match TRBD2. The CDR3 totals 15 residues. The germline CDR1 and CDR2 sequences are KGHSH and LQKENI. J was trimmed by 2 bases and V by 4 bases; bases with no gene match: 7. The DNA of the CDR3 is TGTGCCAGCTCACGGGCGGGGGGACTAACCTACGAGCAGTACTTC. This gives the protein CASSRAGGLTYEQYF.

CDR3 bases: TGTGCCAGCAGCCCCGGGCAGGGGGCGCAGGGCTACACCTTC. As protein: CASSPGQGAQGYTF. V and J are TRBV3-1 (or the pseudogene TRBV3-2) and TRBJ1-2; 8 bases align to TRBD1. The germline gives CDR1 LGHDT, CDR2 YNNKEL (reference sequence). The length of the CDR3 is 14 residues. With 4 bases clipped from V and 8 bases from J, the junction kept 9 bases outside the gene matches.

V gene TRBV4-3 combines with J gene TRBJ2-2; no firm D call. The CDR3 length is 14 residues. V lost 1 base and J lost 4, with 7 bases in between. Germline values: CDR1 LGHNA, CDR2 YSLEER. CDR3 amino acids: CASSQVGFTGELFF. The CDR3 bases are TGCGCCAGCAGCCAAGTGGGCTTCACCGGGGAGCTGTTTTTT.

This sequence joins TRBV2 and TRBJ2-1; 7 nucleotides align to TRBD2. J was trimmed by 3 bases and V by 3 bases; bases with no gene match: 8. Germline CDR1 is SNHLY and CDR2 is FYNNEI. The CDR3 consists of 16 residues. CDR3 nucleotides: TGTGCCAGCAGTGACCGTTTGCGGGGGAGCTACAATGAGCAGTTCTTC. Protein product: CASSDRLRGSYNEQFF.

The chain joins TRBV2 to TRBJ2-7, with D perhaps matching TRBD1 (5 bases). The germline V gene encodes CDR1 SNHLY and CDR2 FYNNEI. This CDR3 spans 15 amino acids. Trimming shortened V by 7 bases and J by 5 bases, and 21 bases separated the two germline ends. DNA of the CDR3: TGTGCCAGCATCCGACAGCCCCTCCCGGTACACGAGCAGTACTTC. Amino acids: CASIRQPLPVHEQYF.